Sequencing of this TCR beta chain was carried out in a study of T cell responses to AZD1222 COVID-19 vaccine. TCRdb's table, derived via immunoSEQ multiplex PCR, lists solely in-frame clones and lacks some. The data hold approximately 64,000 clones, with roughly 89% observed a single time. The study, taken as a whole, reports: Of the AZD1222 recipients, only five to seven were seropositive at baseline.

This clone came up once. Its antigen is currently unknown. Germline V gives CDR1 SGDLS, CDR2 YYNGEE. The CDR3 length is 18 residues. The V gene lost 0 bases and the J gene lost 3 bases, with 20 bases spanning the gap. The sequences come from peripheral blood, collected on day 0 of AZD1222 vaccination. The origin of this receptor is an adult in good health. The chain couples TRBV9 to TRBJ2-3; no clear D gene. CDR3 nucleotide sequence: TGTGCCAGCAGCGTAGTAGAAGGACCCCTAAGAGATACAGATACGCAGTATTTT. Translation gives CASSVVEGPLRDTDTQYF.